Following are 4 T cell receptor beta chains from one sample sequenced in a study of shared clonotypes between healthy human individuals. The table came from immunoSEQ multiplex PCR; TCRdb's copy has only in-frame clones and leaves some out. This table has a few million clones, around nine tenths appearing once. Sequences were obtained from naive CD4+ T cells sorted from blood. Stated subset: CD45RA+ positively selected. These TCRs come from a man between 18 and 29 years old in good health.

Comments on this clone: The junction and the germline gene differ at one end; a read error may be behind it. V gene TRBV5-1 combines with J gene TRBJ1-5, with D uncertain. This CDR3 has 15 amino acids. In germline, CDR1 is SGHRS, CDR2 YFSETQ. The DNA of the CDR3 is TGTGCCAGCAGCGCAATAGGAGATGGCAATCAGCCCCAGCATTTT. Translating gives CASSAIGDGNQPQHF.

The chain has TRBV7-2 and TRBJ1-3, with TRBD1 matching 7 bases. The CDR3 covers 15 residues. Trimming removed 5 bases from V and 4 bases from J; junction bases left unmatched: 8. Per the germline V gene, CDR1 is SGHTA and CDR2 is FQGNSA. CDR3 bases: TGTGCCAGCAGCAACCAGGGAGGGGGCGGAAACACCATATATTTT. Translation: CASSNQGGGGNTIYF. Full variable domain (missing parts from reference TRBV7-2 and TRBJ1-3): GAGVSQSPSNKVTEKGKDVELRCDPISGHTALYWYRQSLGQGLEFLIYFQGNSAPDKSGLPSDRFSAERTGGSVSTLTIQRTQQEDSAVYLCASSNQGGGGNTIYFGEGSWLTVV.

This clone was counted a few times. The chain carries TRBV19 and TRBJ2-2; no definite D call. This CDR3 has 13 residues. V lost 7 bases to trimming and J lost 4 bases, with 10 bases between them. Germline V gene data show CDR1 as LNHDA and CDR2 as SQIVND (reference sequence). CDR3 coding DNA: TGTGCCAGTACCGACCGCAGCACCGGGGAGCTGTTTTTT. Its translation: CASTDRSTGELFF.

This clone was counted a few times. The chain joins TRBV13 to TRBJ1-2; maybe TRBD1 (6 bases). The CDR3 loop spans 15 amino acids. Trimming stripped 5 bases from V and 7 bases from J, with 20 bases between. From germline, CDR1 is PRHDT and CDR2 FYEKMQ (reference sequence). The CDR3 nucleotides read TGTGCCAGCAGCCCACCTCCTCAGGGGTTACGTGGCTACACCTTC. It is translated as CASSPPPQGLRGYTF.